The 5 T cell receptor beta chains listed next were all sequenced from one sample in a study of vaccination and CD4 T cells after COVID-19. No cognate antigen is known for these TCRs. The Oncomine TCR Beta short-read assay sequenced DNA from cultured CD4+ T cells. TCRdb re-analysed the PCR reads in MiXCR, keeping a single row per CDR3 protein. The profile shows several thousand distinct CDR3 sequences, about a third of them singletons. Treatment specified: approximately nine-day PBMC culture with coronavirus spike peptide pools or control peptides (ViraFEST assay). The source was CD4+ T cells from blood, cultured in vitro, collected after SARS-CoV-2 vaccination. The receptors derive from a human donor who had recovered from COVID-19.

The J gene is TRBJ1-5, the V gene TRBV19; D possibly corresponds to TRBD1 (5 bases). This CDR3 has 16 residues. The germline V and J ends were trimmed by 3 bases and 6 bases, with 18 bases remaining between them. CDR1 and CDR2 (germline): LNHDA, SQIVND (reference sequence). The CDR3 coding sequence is TGTGCCAGTAGTATGGTGGCCGGAGGGGCGACTCAGCCCCAGCATTTT. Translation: CASSMVAGGATQPQHF.

Here the CDR3 reads CASSHHLTGINYGYTF. The DNA of the CDR3 is TGTGCCAGCAGTCACCACCTGACAGGGATAAACTATGGCTACACCTTC. The chain links TRBV6-1 to TRBJ1-2; 7 bases are shared with TRBD1. Germline lookup yields CDR1 MNHNS and CDR2 SASEGT. The CDR3 contains 16 residues. The V and J ends lost 5 bases and 2 bases, in that order; junction bases with no gene match: 11.

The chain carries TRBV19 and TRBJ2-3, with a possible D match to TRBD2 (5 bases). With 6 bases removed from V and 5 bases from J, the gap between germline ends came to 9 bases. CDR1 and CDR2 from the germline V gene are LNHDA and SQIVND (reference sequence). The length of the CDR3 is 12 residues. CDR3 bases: TGTGCCAGTAGGCAAAGCGGAGATACGCAGTATTTT. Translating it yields CASRQSGDTQYF.

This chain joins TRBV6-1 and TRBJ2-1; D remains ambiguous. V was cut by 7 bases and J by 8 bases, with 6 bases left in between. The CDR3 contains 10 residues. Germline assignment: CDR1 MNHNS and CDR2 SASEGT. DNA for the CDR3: TGTGCCAGCACCAAATATGAGCAGTTCTTC. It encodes CASTKYEQFF.

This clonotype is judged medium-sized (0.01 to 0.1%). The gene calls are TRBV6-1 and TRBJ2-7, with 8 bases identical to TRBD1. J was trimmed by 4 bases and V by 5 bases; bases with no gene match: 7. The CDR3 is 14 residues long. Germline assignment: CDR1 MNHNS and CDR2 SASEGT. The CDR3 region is CASSPRQGWYEQYF. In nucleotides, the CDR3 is TGTGCCAGCAGTCCCCGACAGGGGTGGTACGAGCAGTACTTC.